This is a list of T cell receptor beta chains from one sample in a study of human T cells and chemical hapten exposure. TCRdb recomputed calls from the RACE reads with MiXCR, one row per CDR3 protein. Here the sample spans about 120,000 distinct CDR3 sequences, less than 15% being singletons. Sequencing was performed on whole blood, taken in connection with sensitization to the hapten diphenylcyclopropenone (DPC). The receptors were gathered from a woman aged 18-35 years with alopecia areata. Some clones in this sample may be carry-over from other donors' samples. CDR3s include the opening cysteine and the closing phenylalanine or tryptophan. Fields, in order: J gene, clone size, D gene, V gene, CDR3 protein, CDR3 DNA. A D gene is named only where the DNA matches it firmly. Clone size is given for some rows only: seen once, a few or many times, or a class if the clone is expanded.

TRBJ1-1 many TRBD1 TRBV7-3 CASSPTGEATEAFF TGTGCCAGCAGCCCTACAGGGGAGGCCACTGAAGCTTTCTTT
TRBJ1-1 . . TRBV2 CASSPDQNTEAFF TGTGCCAGCAGCCCCGACCAGAACACTGAAGCTTTCTTT
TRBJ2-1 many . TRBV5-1 CASSIGTYNEQFF TGCGCCAGCAGCATCGGGACCTACAATGAGCAGTTCTTC
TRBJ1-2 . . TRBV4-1 CASSPSVARGYGYTF TGCGCCAGCAGCCCGAGTGTGGCTCGGGGGTATGGCTACACCTTC
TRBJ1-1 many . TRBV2 CASSEWSQAFF TGTGCCAGCAGTGAGTGGTCGCAAGCTTTCTTT
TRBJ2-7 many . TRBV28 CASSDSPTYEQYF TGTGCCAGCAGTGACAGCCCGACCTACGAGCAGTACTTC
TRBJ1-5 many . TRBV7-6 CASSLTDNQPQHF TGTGCCAGCAGTCTGACAGATAATCAGCCCCAGCATTTT
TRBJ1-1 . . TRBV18 CASSPGEMAFF TGTGCCAGCTCACCTGGGGAGATGGCTTTCTTT
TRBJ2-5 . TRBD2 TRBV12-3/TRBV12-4 CASNSGERGEETQYF TGTGCCAGCAATTCGGGGGAGCGGGGGGAAGAGACCCAGTACTTC
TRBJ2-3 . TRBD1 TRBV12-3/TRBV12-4 CASSLVGGATDTQYF TGTGCCAGCAGTTTGGTAGGGGGCGCCACAGATACGCAGTATTTT
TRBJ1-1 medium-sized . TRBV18 CASSPRLEAEAFF TGTGCCAGCTCACCCCGTCTCGAGGCTGAAGCTTTCTTT
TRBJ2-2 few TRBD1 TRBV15 CATSTGTGVAGELFF TGTGCCACCAGCACCGGGACAGGGGTGGCCGGGGAGCTGTTTTTT
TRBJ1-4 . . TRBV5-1 CASSLGALANEKLFF TGCGCCAGCAGCTTGGGGGCCTTGGCTAATGAAAAACTGTTTTTT
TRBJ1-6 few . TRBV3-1 CASSQGGNSPLHF TGTGCCAGCAGCCAAGGCGGTAATTCACCCCTCCACTTT
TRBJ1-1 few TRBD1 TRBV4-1 CASSPSRGLGAFF TGCGCCAGCAGCCCAAGCAGGGGGCTTGGCGCTTTCTTT
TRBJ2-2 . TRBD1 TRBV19 CASSPRTGANTGELFF TGTGCCAGTAGTCCGCGGACAGGGGCGAACACCGGGGAGCTGTTTTTT
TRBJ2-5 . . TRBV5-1 CASSLRGPETQYF TGCGCCAGCAGCTTGCGGGGCCCAGAGACCCAGTACTTC
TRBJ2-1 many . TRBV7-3 CASSLNPSSYNEQFF TGTGCCAGCAGCTTAAACCCCAGCTCCTACAATGAGCAGTTCTTC
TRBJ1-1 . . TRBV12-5 CASGGAMNTEAFF TGTGCTAGTGGTGGGGCCATGAACACTGAAGCTTTCTTT
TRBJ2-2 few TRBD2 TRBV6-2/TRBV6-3 CASSRLAGNTGELFF TGTGCCAGCAGTCGCCTAGCGGGGAACACCGGGGAGCTGTTTTTT
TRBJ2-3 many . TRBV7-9 CASSLVTSYSSTDTQYF TGTGCCAGCAGCTTAGTCACATCTTACTCCAGCACAGATACGCAGTATTTT
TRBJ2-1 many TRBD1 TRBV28 CASSLGQYNEQFF TGTGCCAGCAGTCTGGGACAGTACAATGAGCAGTTCTTC
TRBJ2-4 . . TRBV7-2 CASSLRATLKNIQYF TGTGCCAGCAGCTTGCGGGCCACCCTCAAAAACATTCAGTACTTC
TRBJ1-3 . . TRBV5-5 CASRLYSGAGNTIYF TGTGCCAGCAGACTATATTCAGGGGCCGGAAACACCATATATTTT
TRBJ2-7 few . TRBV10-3 CAISESGLGSYEQYF TGTGCCATCAGTGAGTCGGGGCTAGGGTCCTACGAGCAGTACTTC
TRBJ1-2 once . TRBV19 CASRSRHQNYGYTF TGTGCCAGTAGATCCAGACATCAAAACTATGGCTACACCTTC
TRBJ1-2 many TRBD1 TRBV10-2 CATFRPGDRGGGVYGYTF TGCGCCACCTTTCGTCCGGGGGACAGGGGAGGTGGTGTCTATGGCTACACCTTC
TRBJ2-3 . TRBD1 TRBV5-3 CARSQTFLGQGSDTQYF TGTGCCAGAAGCCAGACTTTTCTGGGACAGGGCTCAGATACGCAGTATTTT
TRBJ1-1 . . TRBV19 CASRSGGMNTEAFF TGTGCCAGTAGATCCGGGGGCATGAACACTGAAGCTTTCTTT
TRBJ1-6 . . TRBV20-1 CSARDQGYAPLHF TGCAGTGCTAGAGATCAAGGATACGCACCCCTCCACTTT
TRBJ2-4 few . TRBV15 CATSSQTWGDRQYF TGTGCCACCAGCAGCCAAACGTGGGGGGACAGACAGTACTTC
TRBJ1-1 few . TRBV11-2 CASSLGPGYEAFF TGTGCCAGCAGCTTAGGCCCAGGCTATGAAGCTTTCTTT
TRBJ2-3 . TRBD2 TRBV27 CASSLSLRAGGLNTQYF TGTGCCAGCAGTTTATCCCTCCGAGCGGGGGGCCTGAATACGCAGTATTTT
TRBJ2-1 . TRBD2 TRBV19 CASRVGGGNNEQFF TGTGCCAGTAGAGTCGGCGGGGGAAACAATGAGCAGTTCTTC
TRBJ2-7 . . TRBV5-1 CASSLPGVDEQYF TGCGCCAGCAGCTTACCGGGTGTCGACGAGCAGTACTTC
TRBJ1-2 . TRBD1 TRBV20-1 CSARDSGTVPYGYTF TGCAGTGCTAGAGATAGTGGGACAGTCCCCTATGGCTACACCTTC
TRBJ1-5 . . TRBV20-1 CSASEGRSNQPQHF TGCAGTGCTAGCGAGGGAAGGAGCAATCAGCCCCAGCATTTT
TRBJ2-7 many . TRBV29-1 CSVAGLDEQYF TGCAGCGTCGCAGGGTTGGACGAGCAGTACTTC
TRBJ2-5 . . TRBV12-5 CASGLSTQETQYF TGTGCTAGTGGTCTTAGTACGCAAGAGACCCAGTACTTC
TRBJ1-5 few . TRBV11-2 CASSLSEGQPQHF TGTGCCAGCAGCTTAAGTGAGGGACAGCCCCAGCATTTT
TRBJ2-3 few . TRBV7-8 CASSSPGNTQYF TGTGCCAGCAGCTCCCCCGGTAATACGCAGTATTTT
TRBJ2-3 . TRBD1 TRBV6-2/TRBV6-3 CASSWGTGKDTQYF TGTGCCAGCAGTTGGGGGACAGGGAAGGATACGCAGTATTTT
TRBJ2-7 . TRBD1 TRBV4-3 CASSQETGAKSSYEQYF TGCGCCAGCAGCCAAGAAACAGGGGCGAAAAGCTCCTACGAGCAGTACTTC
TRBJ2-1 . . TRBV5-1 CASSFPPNYEQFF TGCGCCAGCAGCTTTCCCCCTAACTATGAGCAGTTCTTC
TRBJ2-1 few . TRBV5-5 CASSPYRTGLEENEQFF TGTGCCAGCAGCCCCTACCGAACAGGGTTGGAAGAAAATGAGCAGTTCTTC
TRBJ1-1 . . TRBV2 CASSEDQALGTEAFF TGTGCCAGCAGTGAAGATCAGGCCCTGGGCACTGAAGCTTTCTTT
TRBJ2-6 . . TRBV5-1 CASSSSLSGANVLTF TGCGCCAGCAGCTCCTCTTTGTCTGGGGCCAACGTCCTGACTTTC
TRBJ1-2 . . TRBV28 CASSSSFFGYTF TGTGCCAGCAGCTCATCCTTTTTTGGCTACACCTTC
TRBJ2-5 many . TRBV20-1 CSANYRASETQYF TGCAGTGCTAACTACAGGGCATCAGAGACCCAGTACTTC
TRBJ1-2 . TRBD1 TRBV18 CASSPGQGGSYGYTF TGTGCCAGCTCACCGGGACAGGGCGGTAGCTATGGCTACACCTTC
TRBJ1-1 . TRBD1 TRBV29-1 CSVLGQATEAFF TGCAGCGTCCTGGGACAGGCCACTGAAGCTTTCTTT
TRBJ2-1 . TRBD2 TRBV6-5 CASSVPGLVGNEQFF TGTGCCAGCAGTGTGCCGGGACTAGTCGGGAATGAGCAGTTCTTC